This T cell receptor (beta chain) was found in a study of tumor-infiltrating lymphocytes in localized non-small cell lung cancer. Study-wide background: Several tumor histologies, both smoking statuses, and some post-neoadjuvant chemotherapy samples were included.

As for this clone: Its antigen is unknown.

General observations from the study: IM1 and IM2 tumors showed no difference in T-cell fraction.

The CDR3 is 16 amino acids. From germline, CDR1 is MGHRA and CDR2 YSYEKL. The ends lost 1 base at V and 3 bases at J; junction bases unmatched: 2. The assay was immunoSEQ multiplex PCR, and TCRdb's table has in-frame clones only and misses some. The table records more than 9,500 clones, around 79% of them present only once. The specimen sequenced was lung tumor tissue. The origin of this receptor is a human donor with non-small cell lung cancer. V and J are TRBV4-1 and TRBJ2-2, with 10 bases matching TRBD2. The CDR3 reads CASSQGGLADTGELFF. CDR3 bases: TGCGCCAGCAGCCAAGGAGGACTAGCGGACACCGGGGAGCTGTTTTTT.